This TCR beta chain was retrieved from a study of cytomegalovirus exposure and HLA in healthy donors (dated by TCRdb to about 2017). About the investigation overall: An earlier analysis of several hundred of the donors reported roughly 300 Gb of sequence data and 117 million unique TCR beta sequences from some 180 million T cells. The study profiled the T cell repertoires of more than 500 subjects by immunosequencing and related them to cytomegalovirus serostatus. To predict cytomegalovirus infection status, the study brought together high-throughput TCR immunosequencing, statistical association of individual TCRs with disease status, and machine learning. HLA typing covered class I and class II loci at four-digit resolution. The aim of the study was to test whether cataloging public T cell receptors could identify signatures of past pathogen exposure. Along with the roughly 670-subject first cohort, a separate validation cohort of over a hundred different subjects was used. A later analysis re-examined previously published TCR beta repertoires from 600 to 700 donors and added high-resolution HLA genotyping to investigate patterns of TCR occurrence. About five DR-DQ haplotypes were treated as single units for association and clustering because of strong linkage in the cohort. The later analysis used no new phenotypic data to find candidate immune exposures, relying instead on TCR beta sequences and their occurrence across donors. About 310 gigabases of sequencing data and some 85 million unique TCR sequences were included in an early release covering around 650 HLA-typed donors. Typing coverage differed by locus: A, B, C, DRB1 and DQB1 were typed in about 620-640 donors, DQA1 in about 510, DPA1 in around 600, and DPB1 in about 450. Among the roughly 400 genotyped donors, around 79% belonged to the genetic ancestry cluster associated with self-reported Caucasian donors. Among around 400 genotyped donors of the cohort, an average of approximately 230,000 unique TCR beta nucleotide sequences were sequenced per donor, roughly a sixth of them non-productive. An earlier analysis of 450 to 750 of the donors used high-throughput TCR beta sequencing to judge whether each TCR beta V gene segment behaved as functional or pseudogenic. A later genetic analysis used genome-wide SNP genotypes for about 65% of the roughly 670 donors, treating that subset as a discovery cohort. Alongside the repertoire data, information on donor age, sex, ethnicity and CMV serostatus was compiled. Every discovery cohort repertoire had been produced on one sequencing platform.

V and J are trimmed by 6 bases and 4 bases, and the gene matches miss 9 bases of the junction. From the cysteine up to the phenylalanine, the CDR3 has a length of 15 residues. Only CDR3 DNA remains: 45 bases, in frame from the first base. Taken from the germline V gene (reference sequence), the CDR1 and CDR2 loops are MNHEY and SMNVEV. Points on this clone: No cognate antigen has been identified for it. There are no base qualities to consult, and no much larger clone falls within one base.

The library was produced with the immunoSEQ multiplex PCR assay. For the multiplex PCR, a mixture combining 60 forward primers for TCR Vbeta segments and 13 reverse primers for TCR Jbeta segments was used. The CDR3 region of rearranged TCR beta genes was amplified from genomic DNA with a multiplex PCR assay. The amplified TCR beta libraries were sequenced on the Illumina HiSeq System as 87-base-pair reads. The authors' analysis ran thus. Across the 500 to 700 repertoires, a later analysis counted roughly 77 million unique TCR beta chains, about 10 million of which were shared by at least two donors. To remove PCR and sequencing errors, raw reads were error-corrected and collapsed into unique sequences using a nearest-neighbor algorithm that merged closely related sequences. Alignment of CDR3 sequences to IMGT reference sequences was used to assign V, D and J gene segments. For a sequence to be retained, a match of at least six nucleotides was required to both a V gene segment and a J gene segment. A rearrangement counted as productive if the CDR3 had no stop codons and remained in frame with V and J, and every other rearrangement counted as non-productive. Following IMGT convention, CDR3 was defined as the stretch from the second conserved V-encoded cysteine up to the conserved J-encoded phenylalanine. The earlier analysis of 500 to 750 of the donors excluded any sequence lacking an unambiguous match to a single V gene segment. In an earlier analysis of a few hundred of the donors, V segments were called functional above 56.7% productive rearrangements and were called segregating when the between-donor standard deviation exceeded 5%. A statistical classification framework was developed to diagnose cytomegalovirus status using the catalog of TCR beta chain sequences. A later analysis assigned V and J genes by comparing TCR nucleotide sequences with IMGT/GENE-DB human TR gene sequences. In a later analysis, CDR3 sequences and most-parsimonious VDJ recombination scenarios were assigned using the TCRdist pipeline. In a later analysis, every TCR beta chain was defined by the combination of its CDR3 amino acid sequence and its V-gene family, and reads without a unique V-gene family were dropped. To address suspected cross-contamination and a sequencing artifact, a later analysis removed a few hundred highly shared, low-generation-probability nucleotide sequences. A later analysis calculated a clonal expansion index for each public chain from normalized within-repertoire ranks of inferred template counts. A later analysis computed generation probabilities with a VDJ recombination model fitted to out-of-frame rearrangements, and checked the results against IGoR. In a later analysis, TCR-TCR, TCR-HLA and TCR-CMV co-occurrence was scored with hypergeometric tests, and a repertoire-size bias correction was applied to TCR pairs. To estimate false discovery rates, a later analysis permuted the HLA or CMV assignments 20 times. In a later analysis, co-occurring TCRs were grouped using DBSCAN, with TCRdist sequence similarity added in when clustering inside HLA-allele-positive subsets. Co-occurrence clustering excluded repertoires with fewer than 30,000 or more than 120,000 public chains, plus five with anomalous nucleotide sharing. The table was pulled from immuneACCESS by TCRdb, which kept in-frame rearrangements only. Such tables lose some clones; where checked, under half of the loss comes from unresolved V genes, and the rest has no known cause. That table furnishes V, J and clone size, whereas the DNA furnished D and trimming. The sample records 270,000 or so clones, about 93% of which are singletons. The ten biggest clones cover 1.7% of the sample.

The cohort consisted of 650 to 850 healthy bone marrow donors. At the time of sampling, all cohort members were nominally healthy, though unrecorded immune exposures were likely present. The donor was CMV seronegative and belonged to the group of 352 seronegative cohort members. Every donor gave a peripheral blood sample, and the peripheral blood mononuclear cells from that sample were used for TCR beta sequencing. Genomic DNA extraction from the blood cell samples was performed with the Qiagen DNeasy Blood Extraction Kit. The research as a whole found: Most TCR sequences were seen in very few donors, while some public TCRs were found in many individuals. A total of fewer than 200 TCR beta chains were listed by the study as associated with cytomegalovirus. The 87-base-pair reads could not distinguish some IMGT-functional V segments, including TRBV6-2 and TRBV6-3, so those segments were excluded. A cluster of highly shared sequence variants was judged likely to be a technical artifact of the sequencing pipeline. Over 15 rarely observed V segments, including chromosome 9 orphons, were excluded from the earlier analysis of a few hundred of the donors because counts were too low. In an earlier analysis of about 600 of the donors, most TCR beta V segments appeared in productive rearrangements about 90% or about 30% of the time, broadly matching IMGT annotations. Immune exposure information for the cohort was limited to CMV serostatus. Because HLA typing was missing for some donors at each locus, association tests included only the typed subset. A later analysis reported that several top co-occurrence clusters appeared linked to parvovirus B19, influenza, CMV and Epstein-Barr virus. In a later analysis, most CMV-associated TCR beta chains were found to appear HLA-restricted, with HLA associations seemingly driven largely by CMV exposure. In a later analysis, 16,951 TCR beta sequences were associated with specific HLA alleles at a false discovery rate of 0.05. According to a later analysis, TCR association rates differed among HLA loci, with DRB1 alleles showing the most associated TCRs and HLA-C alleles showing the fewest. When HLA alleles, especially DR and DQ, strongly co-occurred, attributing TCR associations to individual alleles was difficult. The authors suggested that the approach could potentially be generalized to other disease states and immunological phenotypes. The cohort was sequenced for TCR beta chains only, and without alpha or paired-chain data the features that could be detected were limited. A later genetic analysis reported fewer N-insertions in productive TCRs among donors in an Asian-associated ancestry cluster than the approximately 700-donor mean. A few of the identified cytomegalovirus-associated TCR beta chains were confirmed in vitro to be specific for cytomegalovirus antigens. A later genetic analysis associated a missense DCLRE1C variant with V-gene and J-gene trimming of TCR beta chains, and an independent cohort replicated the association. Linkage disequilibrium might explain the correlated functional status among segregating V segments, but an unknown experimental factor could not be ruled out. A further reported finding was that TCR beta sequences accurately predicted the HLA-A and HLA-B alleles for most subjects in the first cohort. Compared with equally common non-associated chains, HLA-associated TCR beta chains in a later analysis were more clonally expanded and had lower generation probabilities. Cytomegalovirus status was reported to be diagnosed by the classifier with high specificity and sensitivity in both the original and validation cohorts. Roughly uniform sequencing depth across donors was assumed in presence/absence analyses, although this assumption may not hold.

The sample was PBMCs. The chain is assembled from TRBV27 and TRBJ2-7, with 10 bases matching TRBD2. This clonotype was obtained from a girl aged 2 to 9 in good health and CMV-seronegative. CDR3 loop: CASSPATSGYYEQYF. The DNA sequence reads TGTGCCAGCAGCCCCGCGACTAGCGGGTATTACGAGCAGTACTTC.